This TCR beta chain was recovered during a study of cytomegalovirus exposure and HLA in healthy donors. Overall study: Within the Caucasian-associated ancestry cluster were more than 75% of the 350 to 400 genotyped donors. Findings of the study overall: In a later analysis, CMV-associated beta chains were mostly HLA-associated, it appeared.

Points on this clone: Its antigen is as yet unknown.

Researchers ran the PCR with 60 Vbeta and 13 Jbeta primers. TCRdb keeps only in-frame clones here, not all; method: immunoSEQ multiplex PCR. The sample has some 150,000 clones; 65% to 85% are singletons. The source is a woman younger than 45 in good health and CMV-seropositive. Sequenced input: PBMCs.

The CDR3 bases are TGTGCCAGCAGCTCGACAGGGGTTTTTGACGTCATCGAGCAGTACTTC. Residues: CASSSTGVFDVIEQYF. V is TRBV11-2 and J is TRBJ2-7; 8 bases align to TRBD1. Germline V gene data show CDR1 as SGHAT and CDR2 as FQNNGV. The J segment lost 6 bases and the V segment lost 4 bases, leaving 14 bases of the junction unmatched. The CDR3 runs 16 residues.